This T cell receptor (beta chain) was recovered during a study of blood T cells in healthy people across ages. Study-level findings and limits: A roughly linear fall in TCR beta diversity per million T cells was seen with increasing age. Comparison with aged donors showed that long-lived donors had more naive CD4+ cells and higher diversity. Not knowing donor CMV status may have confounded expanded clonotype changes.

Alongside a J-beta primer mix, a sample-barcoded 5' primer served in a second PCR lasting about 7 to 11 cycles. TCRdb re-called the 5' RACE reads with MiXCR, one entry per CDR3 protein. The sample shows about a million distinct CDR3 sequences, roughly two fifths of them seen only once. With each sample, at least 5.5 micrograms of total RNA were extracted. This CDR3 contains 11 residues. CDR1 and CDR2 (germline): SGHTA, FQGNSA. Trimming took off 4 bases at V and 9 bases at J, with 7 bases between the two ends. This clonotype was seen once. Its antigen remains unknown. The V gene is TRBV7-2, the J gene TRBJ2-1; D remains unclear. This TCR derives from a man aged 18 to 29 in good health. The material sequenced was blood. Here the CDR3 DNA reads TGTGCCAGCAGCTATTTTAGTGAGCAGTTCTTC. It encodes CASSYFSEQFF.